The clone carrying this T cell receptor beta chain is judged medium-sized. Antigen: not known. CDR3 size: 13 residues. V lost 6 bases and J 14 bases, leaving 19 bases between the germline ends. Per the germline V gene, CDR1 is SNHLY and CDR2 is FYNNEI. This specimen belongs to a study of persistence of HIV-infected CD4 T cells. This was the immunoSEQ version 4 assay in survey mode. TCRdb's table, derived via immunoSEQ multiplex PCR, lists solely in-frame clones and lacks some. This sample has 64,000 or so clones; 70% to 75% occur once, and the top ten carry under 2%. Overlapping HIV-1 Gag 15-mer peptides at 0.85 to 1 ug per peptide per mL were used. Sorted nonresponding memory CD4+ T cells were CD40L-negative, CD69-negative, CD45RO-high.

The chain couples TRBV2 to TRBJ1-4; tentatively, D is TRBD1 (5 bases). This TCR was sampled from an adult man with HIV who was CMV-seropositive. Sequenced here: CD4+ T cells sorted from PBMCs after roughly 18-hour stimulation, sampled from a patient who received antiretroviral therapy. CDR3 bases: TGTGCCAGCAGGGGGGGGACCGGTGGGGTGCTGTTTTTT. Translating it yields CASRGGTGGVLFF.